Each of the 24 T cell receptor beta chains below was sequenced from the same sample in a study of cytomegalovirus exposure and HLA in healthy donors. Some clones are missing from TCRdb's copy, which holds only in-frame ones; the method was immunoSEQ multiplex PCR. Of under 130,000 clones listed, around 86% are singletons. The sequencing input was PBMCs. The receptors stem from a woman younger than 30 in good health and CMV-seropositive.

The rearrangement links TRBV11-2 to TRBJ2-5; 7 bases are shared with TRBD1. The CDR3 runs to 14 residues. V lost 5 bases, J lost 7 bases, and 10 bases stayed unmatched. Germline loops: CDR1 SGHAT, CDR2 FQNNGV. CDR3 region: CASSPPTGPRTQYF. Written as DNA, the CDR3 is TGTGCCAGCAGCCCGCCGACAGGGCCGAGGACCCAGTACTTC.

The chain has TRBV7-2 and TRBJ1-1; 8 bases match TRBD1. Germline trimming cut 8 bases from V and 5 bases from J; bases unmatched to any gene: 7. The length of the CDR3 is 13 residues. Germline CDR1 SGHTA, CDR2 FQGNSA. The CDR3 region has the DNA TGTGCCAGCGAGGGACAGGCGAGTACTGAAGCTTTCTTT. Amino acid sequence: CASEGQASTEAFF.

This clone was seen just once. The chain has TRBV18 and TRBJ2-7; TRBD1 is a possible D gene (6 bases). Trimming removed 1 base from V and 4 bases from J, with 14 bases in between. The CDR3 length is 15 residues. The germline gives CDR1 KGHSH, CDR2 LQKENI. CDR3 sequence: CASSPQPDSSYEQYF. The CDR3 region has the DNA TGTGCCAGCTCACCACAGCCGGACAGCTCTTACGAGCAGTACTTC.

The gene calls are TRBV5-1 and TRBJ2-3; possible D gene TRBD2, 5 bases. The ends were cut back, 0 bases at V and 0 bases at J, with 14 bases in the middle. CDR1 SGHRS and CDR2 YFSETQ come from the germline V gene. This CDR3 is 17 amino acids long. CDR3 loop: CASSLAGGWESTDTQYF. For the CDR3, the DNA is TGCGCCAGCAGCTTGGCGGGCGGGTGGGAGAGCACAGATACGCAGTATTTT.

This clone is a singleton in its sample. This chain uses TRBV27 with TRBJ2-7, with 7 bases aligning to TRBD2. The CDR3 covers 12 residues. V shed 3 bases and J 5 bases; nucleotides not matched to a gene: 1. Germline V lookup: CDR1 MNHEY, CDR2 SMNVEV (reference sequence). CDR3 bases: TGTGCCAGCAGTTTGGGGGGGAACGAGCAGTACTTC. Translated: CASSLGGNEQYF.

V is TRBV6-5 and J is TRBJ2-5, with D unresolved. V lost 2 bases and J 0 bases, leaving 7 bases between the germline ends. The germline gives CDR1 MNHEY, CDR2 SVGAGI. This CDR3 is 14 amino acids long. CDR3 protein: CASSYLGHQETQYF. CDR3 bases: TGTGCCAGCAGTTACCTCGGTCACCAAGAGACCCAGTACTTC.

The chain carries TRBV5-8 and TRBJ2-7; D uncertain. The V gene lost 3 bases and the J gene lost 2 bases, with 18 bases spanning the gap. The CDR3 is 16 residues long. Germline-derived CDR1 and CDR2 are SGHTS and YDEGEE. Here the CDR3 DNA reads TGTGCCAGCAGCTGGGCCGGCCCCCTCCGAACCTACGAGCAGTACTTC. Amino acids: CASSWAGPLRTYEQYF.

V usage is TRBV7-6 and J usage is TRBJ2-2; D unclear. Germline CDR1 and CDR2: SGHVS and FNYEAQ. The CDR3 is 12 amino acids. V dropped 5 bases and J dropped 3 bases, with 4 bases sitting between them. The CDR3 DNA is TGTGCCAGCAGCACGGACACCGGGGAGCTGTTTTTT. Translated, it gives CASSTDTGELFF.

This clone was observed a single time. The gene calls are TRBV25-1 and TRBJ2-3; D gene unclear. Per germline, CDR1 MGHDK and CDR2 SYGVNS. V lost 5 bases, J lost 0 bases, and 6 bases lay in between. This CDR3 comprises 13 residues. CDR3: CASSPTSTDTQYF. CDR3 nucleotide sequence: TGTGCCAGCAGTCCCACTAGCACAGATACGCAGTATTTT.

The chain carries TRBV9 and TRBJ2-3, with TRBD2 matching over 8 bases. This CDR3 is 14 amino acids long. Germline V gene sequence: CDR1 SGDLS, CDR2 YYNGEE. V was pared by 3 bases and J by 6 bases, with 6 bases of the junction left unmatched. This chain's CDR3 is CASSAGGGWDTQYF. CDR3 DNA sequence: TGTGCCAGCAGCGCCGGGGGGGGTTGGGATACGCAGTATTTT.

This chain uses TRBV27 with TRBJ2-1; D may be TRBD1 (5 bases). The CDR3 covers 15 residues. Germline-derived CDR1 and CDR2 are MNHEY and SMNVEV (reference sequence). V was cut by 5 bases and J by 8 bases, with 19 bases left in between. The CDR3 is CASSLRQGKGDEQFF. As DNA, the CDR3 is TGTGCCAGCAGTCTAAGGCAGGGAAAGGGCGATGAGCAGTTCTTC.

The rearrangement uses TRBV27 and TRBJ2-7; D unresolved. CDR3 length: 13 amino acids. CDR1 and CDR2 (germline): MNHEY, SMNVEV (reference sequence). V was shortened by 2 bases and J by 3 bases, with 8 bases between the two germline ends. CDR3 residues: CASSLGRNYEQYF. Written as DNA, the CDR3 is TGTGCCAGCAGTTTAGGCAGGAACTACGAGCAGTACTTC.

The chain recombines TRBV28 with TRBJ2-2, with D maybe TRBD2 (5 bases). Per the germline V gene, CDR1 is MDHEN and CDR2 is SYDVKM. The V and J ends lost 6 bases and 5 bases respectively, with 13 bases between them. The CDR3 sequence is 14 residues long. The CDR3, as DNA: TGTGCCAGCAGGAGTGGCGGGCCTACCGGGGAGCTGTTTTTT. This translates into CASRSGGPTGELFF.

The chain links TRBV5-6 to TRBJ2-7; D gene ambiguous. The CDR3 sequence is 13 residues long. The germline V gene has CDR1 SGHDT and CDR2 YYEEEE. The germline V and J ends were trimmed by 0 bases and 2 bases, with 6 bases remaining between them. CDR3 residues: CASSLVNAYEQYF. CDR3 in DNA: TGTGCCAGCAGCTTGGTTAATGCCTACGAGCAGTACTTC.

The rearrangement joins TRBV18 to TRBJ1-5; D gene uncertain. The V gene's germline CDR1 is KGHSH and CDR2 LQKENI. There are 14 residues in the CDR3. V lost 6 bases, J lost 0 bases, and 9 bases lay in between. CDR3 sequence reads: CASSEVGSNQPQHF. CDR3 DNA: TGTGCCAGCTCCGAGGTTGGTAGCAATCAGCCCCAGCATTTT.

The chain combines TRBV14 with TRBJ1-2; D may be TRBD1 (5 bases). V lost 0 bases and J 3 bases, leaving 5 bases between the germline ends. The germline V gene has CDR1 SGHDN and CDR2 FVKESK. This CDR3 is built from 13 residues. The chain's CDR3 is CASSQDRDYGYTF. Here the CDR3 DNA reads TGTGCCAGCAGCCAAGACAGGGACTATGGCTACACCTTC.

The chain's CDR3 is CASSESGANTYNEQFF. The DNA of the CDR3 is TGCGCCAGCAGTGAGTCGGGGGCTAATACCTACAATGAGCAGTTCTTC. J is TRBJ2-1 and V is TRBV10-1; D perhaps matches TRBD1 (6 bases). V was trimmed by 0 bases and J by 2 bases, leaving 11 bases between them. This CDR3 region has 16 residues. The germline CDR1 and CDR2 sequences are WNHNN and SYGVQD (reference sequence).

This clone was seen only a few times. The CDR3 coding sequence is TGTGCTAGTGATCAGACGGGAGGGTCTTGGGCCCTCCACTTT. It specifies CASDQTGGSWALHF. The gene calls are TRBV12-5 and TRBJ1-6; D is undetermined. V was shortened by 7 bases and J by 14 bases, with 21 bases between the two germline ends. Germline V gene sequence: CDR1 LGHNT, CDR2 FRNRAP. This CDR3 is built from 14 residues.

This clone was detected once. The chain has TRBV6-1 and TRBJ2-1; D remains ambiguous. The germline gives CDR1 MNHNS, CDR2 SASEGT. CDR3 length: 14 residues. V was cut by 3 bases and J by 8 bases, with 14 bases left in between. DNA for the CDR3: TGTGCCAGCAGTGAGAGGCCTCTATTAGATGAGCAGTTCTTC. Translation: CASSERPLLDEQFF.

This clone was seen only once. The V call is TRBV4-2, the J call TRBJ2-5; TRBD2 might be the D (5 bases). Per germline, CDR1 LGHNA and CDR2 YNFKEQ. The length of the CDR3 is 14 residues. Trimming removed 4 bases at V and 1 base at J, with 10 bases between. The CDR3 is CASSLSEGQETQYF. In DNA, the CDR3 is TGTGCCAGCAGCCTTAGTGAGGGCCAAGAGACCCAGTACTTC.

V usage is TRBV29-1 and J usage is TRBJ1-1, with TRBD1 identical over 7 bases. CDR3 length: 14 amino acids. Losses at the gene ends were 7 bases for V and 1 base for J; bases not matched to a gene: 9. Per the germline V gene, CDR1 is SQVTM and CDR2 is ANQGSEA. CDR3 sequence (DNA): TGCAGCGCCAGGGGGGTAGGGCAGAACACTGAAGCTTTCTTT. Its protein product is CSARGVGQNTEAFF.

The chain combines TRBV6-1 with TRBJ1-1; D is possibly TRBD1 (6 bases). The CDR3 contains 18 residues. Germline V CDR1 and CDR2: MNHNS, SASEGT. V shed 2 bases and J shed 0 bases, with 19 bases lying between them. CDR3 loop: CASSELSTGKLVNTEAFF. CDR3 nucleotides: TGTGCCAGCAGTGAACTAAGTACAGGGAAACTTGTGAACACTGAAGCTTTCTTT.

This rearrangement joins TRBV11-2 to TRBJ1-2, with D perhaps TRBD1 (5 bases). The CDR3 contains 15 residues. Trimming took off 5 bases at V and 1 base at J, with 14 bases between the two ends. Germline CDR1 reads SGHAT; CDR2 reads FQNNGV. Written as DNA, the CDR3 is TGTGCCAGCAGCCCCCAGGGTACGCGTAACTATGGCTACACCTTC. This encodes CASSPQGTRNYGYTF.

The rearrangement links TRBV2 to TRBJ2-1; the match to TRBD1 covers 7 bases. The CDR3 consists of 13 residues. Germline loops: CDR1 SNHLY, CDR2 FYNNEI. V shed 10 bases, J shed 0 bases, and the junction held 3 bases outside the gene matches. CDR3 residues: CATGTASYNEQFF. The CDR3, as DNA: TGTGCCACCGGGACAGCCTCCTACAATGAGCAGTTCTTC.